This passage covers 15 T cell receptor beta chains from one sample sequenced in a study of post-analysis software for immune sequencing data. Findings and caveats of the study: Relative to controls, patients had 4 or 5 TRBV segments at higher frequency, with TRBV5-6, TRBV5-1 and TRBV20-1 among these.

For these receptors, no antigen is known. Unique molecular identifiers featured in each of the TCR beta cDNA libraries. Via MiXCR, TCRdb re-called the PCR reads, giving one row per CDR3 protein. The sample records roughly 670,000 distinct CDR3 sequences, around 60% being singletons. The sequencing input was blood. All receptors come from a girl between 2 and 10 years old with multiple sclerosis.

About this clonotype: At one end the junction does not follow the germline gene, possibly because of a read error. The rearrangement links TRBV9 to TRBJ2-5; 9 nucleotides match TRBD1. CDR1 and CDR2 (germline): SGDLS, YYNGEE. The length of the CDR3 is 15 residues. CDR3 sequence reads: CASSVGTGGAETQYF. As DNA, the CDR3 is TGTGCCAGCAGCGTAGGTACAGGGGGCGCAGAGACCCAATACTTC.

This clonotype occurred a few times. This chain joins TRBV20-1 and TRBJ1-2; TRBD1 matches 8 bases. Germline V gene sequence: CDR1 DFQATT, CDR2 SNEGSKA (reference sequence). This CDR3 comprises 14 residues. V lost 2 bases and J lost 2; bases outside the gene matches: 4. CDR3 in DNA: TGCAGTGCTAGAATCGACAGGGGCAACTATGGCTACACCTTC. Protein product: CSARIDRGNYGYTF.

This chain connects TRBV29-1 to TRBJ2-1, with D hard to call. This CDR3 is 14 amino acids long. In germline, CDR1 is SQVTM, CDR2 ANQGSEA. V was pared by 3 bases and J by 4 bases, with 13 bases between. The CDR3 loop is CSVESGSYYNEQFF. The CDR3 DNA follows: TGCAGCGTTGAGTCGGGCAGTTATTACAATGAGCAGTTCTTC.

CDR3 residues: CASSLIQGTYNEQFF. The CDR3 nucleotides are TGTGCCAGCAGCTTAATACAGGGAACCTACAATGAGCAGTTCTTC. This rearrangement joins TRBV7-2 to TRBJ2-1, with a weak D call TRBD1 (6 bases). Germline CDR1 SGHTA, CDR2 FQGNSA. Trimming shortened V by 2 bases and J by 2 bases, and 10 bases separated the two germline ends. The CDR3 is 15 residues long.

The rearrangement uses TRBV4-1 and TRBJ2-5, with unresolved D. V was trimmed by 2 bases and J by 2 bases, leaving 6 bases between them. The CDR3 runs to 13 residues. CDR1 MGHRA and CDR2 YSYEKL come from the germline V gene. DNA for the CDR3: TGCGCCAGCAGCCAAAACAGTCAAGAGACCCAGTACTTC. The encoded protein is CASSQNSQETQYF.

CDR3 sequence: CASSQESMAGGRGEQYF. CDR3 in DNA: TGTGCCAGCAGCCAAGAAAGTATGGCGGGAGGAAGGGGCGAGCAGTACTTC. This sequence joins TRBV4-2 and TRBJ2-7; 8 nucleotides align to TRBD2. The CDR3 spans 17 residues. Germline-derived CDR1 and CDR2 are LGHNA and YNFKEQ. V gave up 0 bases and J gave up 6 bases; unmatched junction bases: 13.

Points on this clonotype: A read error may produce the germline difference seen at one junction end. The chain employs TRBV11-1 and TRBJ2-7; D may be TRBD1 (6 bases). The germline V gene has CDR1 SGHAT and CDR2 FQDESV (reference sequence). The length of the CDR3 is 14 residues. CDR3 amino acids: CACSSQDRSYEQYF. CDR3 bases: TGTGCCTGCAGCTCACAGGACAGATCCTACGAGCAGTACTTC.

V gene TRBV29-1 combines with J gene TRBJ2-3, with a weak D call TRBD2 (6 bases). CDR3 length: 13 residues. The germline CDR1 and CDR2 sequences are SQVTM and ANQGSEA. V lost 4 bases and J lost 2, with 10 bases in between. The CDR3 DNA reads TGCAGCGTTGCCCGGGACTCCACAGATACGCAGTATTTT. Encoded protein: CSVARDSTDTQYF.

This chain uses TRBV7-8 with TRBJ2-1; possibly TRBD1 or TRBD2 for D (5 bases each). Trimming left V 0 bases short and J 9 bases short, with 12 bases between. The CDR3 consists of 14 residues. The germline V gene has CDR1 SGHVS and CDR2 FQNEAQ. This CDR3 is CASSLAGRGGEQFF. For the CDR3, the DNA is TGTGCCAGCAGCTTAGCGGGGCGCGGAGGTGAGCAGTTCTTC.

Comments on this clonotype: A read error may produce the germline difference seen at one junction end. The chain carries TRBV10-3 and TRBJ2-3; 9 bases fit TRBD2. The CDR3 runs 14 residues. Germline V gene lookup returns CDR1 ENHRY and CDR2 SYGVKD. CDR3 nucleotide sequence: TGTGCCAACTCCGGGACTAGCTCCGCAGATATGCAGTATTTT. Its translation: CANSGTSSADMQYF.

This clonotype appeared a single time. This chain uses TRBV11-2 with TRBJ1-4; D is unclear. From germline, CDR1 is SGHAT and CDR2 FQNNGV. CDR3 size: 15 residues. With 1 base removed from V and 4 bases from J, the gap between germline ends came to 10 bases. The CDR3 reads CASSLAPAVNEKLFF. In DNA, the CDR3 is TGTGCCAGCAGCTTAGCTCCGGCGGTTAATGAAAAACTGTTTTTT.

This rearrangement joins TRBV7-9 to TRBJ2-1, with 10 bases lining up with TRBD2. This CDR3 comprises 17 residues. Germline V gene lookup returns CDR1 SEHNR and CDR2 FQNEAQ (reference sequence). V lost 4 bases to trimming and J lost 9 bases; unmatched junction nucleotides: 15. The DNA of the CDR3 is TGTGCCAGCAGCTCACCAACATCGGGGACTAGCGTGGTTGAGCAGTTCTTC. Amino acid sequence: CASSSPTSGTSVVEQFF.

This chain links TRBV5-4 with TRBJ2-3; 8 nucleotides line up with TRBD2. V gave up 1 base and J gave up 1 base; unmatched junction bases: 5. Germline CDR1 SGHNT, CDR2 YYREEE (reference sequence). The CDR3 length is 16 residues. CDR3 nucleotide sequence: TGTGCCAGCAGCTTGCCCGCGGGAGGCCGCACAGATACGCAGTATTTT. Its translation: CASSLPAGGRTDTQYF.

The chain carries TRBV20-1 and TRBJ2-4; no definite D call. V lost 0 bases, J lost 6 bases, and 18 bases lay in between. Per germline, CDR1 DFQATT and CDR2 SNEGSKA (reference sequence). The CDR3 loop spans 16 amino acids. CDR3 residues: CSARDLSAGSRNIQYF. The DNA for the CDR3 is TGCAGTGCTAGAGATCTGTCAGCCGGGTCGCGAAACATTCAGTACTTC.

The rearrangement joins TRBV29-1 to TRBJ1-3; D gene uncertain. V dropped 6 bases and J dropped 1 base, with 10 bases sitting between them. CDR1 SQVTM and CDR2 ANQGSEA come from the germline V gene. CDR3 length: 13 amino acids. The CDR3 sequence: CSVTQSSGNTIYF. The CDR3 DNA reads TGCAGCGTGACCCAAAGTTCTGGAAACACCATATATTTT.